The present TCR beta chain was sequenced within a study of cytomegalovirus exposure and HLA in healthy donors. Findings and caveats of the study: Within a later analysis, the majority of CMV-associated TCR beta chains appeared HLA-restricted. Only CMV serostatus was available as immune exposure information. V- and J-gene trimming in TCR beta was tied to a missense DCLRE1C variant by an analysis performed later.

The CDR3 has 13 amino acids. V lost 7 bases and J lost 4, with 13 bases in between. Looked up from germline, CDR1 is MNHEY and CDR2 is SVGAGI. Amplification used 60 Vbeta primers and 13 Jbeta primers. Data came from immunoSEQ multiplex PCR; TCRdb stores just in-frame clones and leaves some out. The table has roughly 130,000 clones, approximately 84% seen once; the top ten hold about 2.5%. It was healthy bone marrow donors who served as donors. In the case of this clone: The target antigen is unknown.

This sequence originates from a boy between 2 and 10 years old in good health and CMV-seronegative. What was sequenced was PBMCs. The chain employs TRBV6-5 and TRBJ1-1; D not certain. The CDR3 DNA sequence: TGTGCCAGCACCGCCGGGGAGGCCACTGAAGCTTTCTTT. Translating gives CASTAGEATEAFF.